Here is one TCR beta chain with its context. Repertoires were generated with immunoSEQ multiplex PCR, while TCRdb's copy carries only in-frame clones and drops some. The sample shows 320,000 or so clones, more than 85% of them seen only once. These data are taken from a study of blood T cell repertoires in COVID-19. This CDR3 contains 14 residues. The junction had 3 bases not matched to a gene; V was cut back by 4 bases and J by 4 bases. Germline values: CDR1 SGHTA, CDR2 FQGNSA. Adults between about 18 and 89 years of age took part from about two dozen US areas. Cohort assignment relied on participant-reported clinical history.

The rearrangement uses TRBV7-2 and TRBJ1-5, with 8 bases aligning to TRBD1. The TCR was taken from a woman aged 30 to 39 who had recovered from COVID-19. The sequenced material came from PBMCs or T cells enriched from blood (not recorded which). CDR3 in amino acids: CASSSRQGNQPQHF. The CDR3 bases are TGTGCCAGCAGCTCGCGACAGGGGAATCAGCCCCAGCATTTT.